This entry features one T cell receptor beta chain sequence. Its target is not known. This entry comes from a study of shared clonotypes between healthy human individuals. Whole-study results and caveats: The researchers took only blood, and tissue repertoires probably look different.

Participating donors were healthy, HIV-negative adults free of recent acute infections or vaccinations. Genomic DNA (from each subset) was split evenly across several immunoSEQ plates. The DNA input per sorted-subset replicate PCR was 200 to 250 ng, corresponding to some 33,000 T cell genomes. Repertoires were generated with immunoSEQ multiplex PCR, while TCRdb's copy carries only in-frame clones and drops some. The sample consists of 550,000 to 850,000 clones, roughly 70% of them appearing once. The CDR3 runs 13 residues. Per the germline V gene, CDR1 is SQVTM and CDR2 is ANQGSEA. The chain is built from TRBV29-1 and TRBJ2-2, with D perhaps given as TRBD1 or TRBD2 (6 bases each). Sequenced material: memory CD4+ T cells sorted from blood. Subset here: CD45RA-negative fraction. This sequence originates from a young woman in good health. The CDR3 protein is CSPSSGGSGELFF. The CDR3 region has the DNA TGCAGTCCCTCTTCCGGGGGCTCCGGGGAGCTGTTTTTT.